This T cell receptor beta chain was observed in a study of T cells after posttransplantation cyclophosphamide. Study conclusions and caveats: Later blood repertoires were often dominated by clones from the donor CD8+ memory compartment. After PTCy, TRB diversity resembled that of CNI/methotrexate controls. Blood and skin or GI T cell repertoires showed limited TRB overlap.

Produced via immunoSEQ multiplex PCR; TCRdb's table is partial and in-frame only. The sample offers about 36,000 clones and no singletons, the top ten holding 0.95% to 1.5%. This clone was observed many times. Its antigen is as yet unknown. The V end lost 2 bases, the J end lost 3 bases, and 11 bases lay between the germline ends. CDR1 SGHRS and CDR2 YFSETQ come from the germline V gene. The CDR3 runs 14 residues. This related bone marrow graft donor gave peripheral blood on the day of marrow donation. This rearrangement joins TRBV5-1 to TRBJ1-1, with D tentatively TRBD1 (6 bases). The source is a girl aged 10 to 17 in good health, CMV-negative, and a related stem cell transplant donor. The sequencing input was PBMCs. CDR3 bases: TGCGCCAGCAGCTTAGGGGGGGCGGACACTGAAGCTTTCTTT. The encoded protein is CASSLGGADTEAFF. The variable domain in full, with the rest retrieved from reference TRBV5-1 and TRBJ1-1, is KAGVTQTPRYLIKTRGQQVTLSCSPISGHRSVSWYQQTPGQGLQFLFEYFSETQRNKGNFPGRFSGRQFSNSRSEMNVSTLELGDSALYLCASSLGGADTEAFFGQGTRLTVV.